Shown below are 13 T cell receptor beta chains from a single sample sequenced in a study of T-cell memory formation after mild COVID-19. TCRdb re-derived calls from the 5' RACE reads in MiXCR, one entry per CDR3 protein. The table has under 250,000 distinct CDR3 sequences, 9.5% seen once; the top ten hold approximately 3.3%. Sequenced material: PBMCs or a T cell subset sorted from them (not recorded which). The receptor set was obtained from a young man who had mild COVID-19 (a few samples of this study predate the infection). Cell type and time point are not known.

V is TRBV21-1 and J is TRBJ2-3; TRBD1, the D gene given by the table, was not confirmed from the DNA. TRBV21-1 is listed as a pseudogene. The CDR3 consists of 14 residues. The CDR3 is CASSKSGGADTQYF. The CDR3 DNA follows: TGTGCCAGCAGCAAAAGCGGGGGGGCAGATACGCAGTATTTT.

This clonotype was seen a few times. Written as DNA, the CDR3 is TGTGCCATCACCCAGGGGAGTCCGACGACCTATGGCTACACCTTC. As protein: CAITQGSPTTYGYTF. The chain uses TRBV10-3 and TRBJ1-2; D possibly corresponds to TRBD1 (6 bases). Between the trimmed V and J ends, which lost 7 bases and 4 bases, there was a span of 19 bases. The CDR3 extends over 15 amino acids. Per the germline V gene, CDR1 is ENHRY and CDR2 is SYGVKD.

The J gene is TRBJ2-1, the V gene TRBV6-2 or TRBV6-3; no definite D call. Trimming removed 2 bases from V and 7 bases from J, with 6 bases in between. Germline CDR1 is MNHEY and CDR2 is SVGEGT. The CDR3 spans 12 residues. The CDR3 sequence is CASSYTRNEQFF. Written as DNA, the CDR3 is TGTGCCAGCAGTTACACGCGTAATGAGCAGTTCTTC.

The V call is TRBV25-1, the J call TRBJ2-7; 7 bases match TRBD1. V lost 4 bases and J lost 9; bases outside the gene matches: 6. Looked up from germline, CDR1 is MGHDK and CDR2 is SYGVNS. The CDR3 spans 12 residues. This CDR3 is CASSVEQGRQYF. In nucleotides, the CDR3 is TGTGCCAGCAGTGTAGAACAGGGGCGGCAGTACTTC.

There are many counts of this clonotype. This rearrangement joins TRBV5-1 to TRBJ2-3; D unresolved. The CDR3 loop spans 13 amino acids. In germline, CDR1 is SGHRS, CDR2 YFSETQ. Trimming cost V 0 bases and J 2 bases, with 4 bases left between them. CDR3 sequence (DNA): TGCGCCAGCAGCTTGGAGGCCACAGATACGCAGTATTTT. It yields the protein CASSLEATDTQYF.

The CDR3 nucleotides are TGTGCCAGCAGCTTAGGGCTAGCGGGTTGGACCGGGGAGCTGTTTTTT. Translating it yields CASSLGLAGWTGELFF. The rearrangement links TRBV7-2 to TRBJ2-2; 8 bases align to TRBD2. The germline CDR1 and CDR2 sequences are SGHTA and FQGNSA. The V segment lost 1 base and the J segment 5 bases; nucleotides outside the gene matches: 6. The CDR3 runs to 16 residues.

V usage is TRBV20-1 and J usage is TRBJ2-3; tentatively, D is TRBD2 (6 bases). Looked up from germline, CDR1 is DFQATT and CDR2 is SNEGSKA (reference sequence). Trimming removed 6 bases from V and 2 bases from J, with 12 bases in between. CDR3 length equals 13 residues. CDR3 DNA sequence: TGCAGTGCGGTCCGGGACTCCACAGATACGCAGTATTTT. Translation gives CSAVRDSTDTQYF.

The chain employs TRBV15 and TRBJ2-5; 9 nucleotides line up with TRBD1. The CDR3 covers 16 residues. J was trimmed by 3 bases and V by 4 bases; bases with no gene match: 9. The germline CDR1 and CDR2 sequences are LNHNV and YYDKDF (reference sequence). CDR3 nucleotide sequence: TGTGCCACCAGCACCGGGACAGGGCTGGGGGAAGAGACCCAGTACTTC. This gives the protein CATSTGTGLGEETQYF.

The gene calls are TRBV5-1 and TRBJ2-1; 9 bases match TRBD1. CDR3 size: 15 residues. CDR1 is SGHRS and CDR2 is YFSETQ in the germline V gene. J lost 4 bases, V lost 4 bases, and 6 bases had no gene match. This CDR3 is CASSQPGQGYNEQFF. CDR3 in DNA: TGCGCCAGCAGCCAACCGGGACAGGGATACAATGAGCAGTTCTTC.

This clonotype was seen ten or more times. J is TRBJ2-1 and V is TRBV4-3, with TRBD1 identical over 8 bases. V lost 2 bases and J lost 7; bases outside the gene matches: 10. CDR3 length equals 16 residues. From germline, CDR1 is LGHNA and CDR2 YSLEER. The chain's CDR3 is CASSQLTGQGPNEQFF. DNA for the CDR3: TGCGCCAGCAGCCAATTAACCGGACAGGGCCCAAATGAGCAGTTCTTC.

This clonotype has more than one count but fewer than ten. The gene calls are TRBV9 and TRBJ1-2, with D maybe TRBD1 (6 bases). This CDR3 has 15 residues. Per the germline V gene, CDR1 is SGDLS and CDR2 is YYNGEE. Trimming cost V 4 bases and J 6 bases, with 19 bases left between them. This CDR3 is CASSNGQPYENGYTF. DNA for the CDR3: TGTGCCAGCAGCAACGGACAGCCGTATGAAAATGGCTACACCTTC.

Ten or more counts support this clonotype. CDR3 nucleotide sequence: TGCGCCAGCAGTACCAGCTCCTACAATGAGCAGTTCTTC. Translation: CASSTSSYNEQFF. The chain is built from TRBV5-1 and TRBJ2-1; no definite D call. The V gene's germline CDR1 is SGHRS and CDR2 YFSETQ. The CDR3 totals 13 residues. V lost 5 bases, J lost 0 bases, and 6 bases lay in between. Variable domain in full (rest from reference TRBV5-1 and TRBJ2-1): KAGVTQTPRYLIKTRGQQVTLSCSPISGHRSVSWYQQTPGQGLQFLFEYFSETQRNKGNFPGRFSGRQFSNSRSEMNVSTLELGDSALYLCASSTSSYNEQFFGPGTRLTVL.

The chain recombines TRBV12-5 with TRBJ2-3; tentative D call: TRBD2 (7 bases). The CDR3 is made up of 12 amino acids. Germline V gene data show CDR1 as LGHNT and CDR2 as FRNRAP. Trimming removed 6 bases at V and 7 bases at J, with 11 bases between. The CDR3 spells CASGRGGNTQYF. CDR3 DNA: TGTGCTAGTGGGAGGGGGGGAAATACGCAGTATTTT.